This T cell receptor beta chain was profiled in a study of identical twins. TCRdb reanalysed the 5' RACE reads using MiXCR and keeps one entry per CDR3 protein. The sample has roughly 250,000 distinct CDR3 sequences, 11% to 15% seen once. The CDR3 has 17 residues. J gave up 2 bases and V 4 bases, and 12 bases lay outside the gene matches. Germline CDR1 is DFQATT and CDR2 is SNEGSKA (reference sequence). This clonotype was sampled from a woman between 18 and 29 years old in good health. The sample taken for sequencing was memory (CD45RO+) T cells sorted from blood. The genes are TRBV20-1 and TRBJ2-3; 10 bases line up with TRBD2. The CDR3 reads CSATRLAGPLFTDTQYF. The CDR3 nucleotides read TGCAGTGCTACTCGACTAGCGGGCCCACTATTCACAGATACGCAGTATTTT.